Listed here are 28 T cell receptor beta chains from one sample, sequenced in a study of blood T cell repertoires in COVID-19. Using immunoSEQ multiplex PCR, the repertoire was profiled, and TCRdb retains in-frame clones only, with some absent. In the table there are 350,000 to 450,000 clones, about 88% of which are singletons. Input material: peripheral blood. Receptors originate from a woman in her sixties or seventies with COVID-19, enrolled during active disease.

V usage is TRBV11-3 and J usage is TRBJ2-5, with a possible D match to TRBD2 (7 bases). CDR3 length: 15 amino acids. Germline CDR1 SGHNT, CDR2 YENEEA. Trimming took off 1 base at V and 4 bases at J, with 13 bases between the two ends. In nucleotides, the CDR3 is TGTGCCAGCAGCTTAGTAGGGGGGGCTCTAGAGACCCAGTACTTC. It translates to CASSLVGGALETQYF.

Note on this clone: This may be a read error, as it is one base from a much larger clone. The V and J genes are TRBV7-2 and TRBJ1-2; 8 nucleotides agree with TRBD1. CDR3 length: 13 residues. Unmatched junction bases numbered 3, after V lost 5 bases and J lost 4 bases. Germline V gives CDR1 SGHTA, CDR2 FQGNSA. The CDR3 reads CASSPQGAYGYTF. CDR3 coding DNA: TGTGCCAGCAGCCCCCAGGGGGCCTATGGCTACACCTTC.

CDR3 sequence reads: CASSEQGPYNEQFF. As DNA, the CDR3 is TGTGCCAGCAGCGAACAGGGCCCCTACAATGAGCAGTTCTTC. The gene calls are TRBV9 and TRBJ2-1; TRBD1 might be the D (6 bases). Trimming removed 3 bases from V and 2 bases from J, with 9 bases in between. The CDR3 covers 14 residues. CDR1 and CDR2 from the germline V gene are SGDLS and YYNGEE. Full variable domain (remainder filled in from reference TRBV9 and TRBJ2-1): DSGVTQTPKHLITATGQRVTLRCSPRSGDLSVYWYQQSLDQGLQFLIQYYNGEERAKGNILERFSAQQFPDLHSELNLSSLELGDSALYFCASSEQGPYNEQFFGPGTRLTVL.

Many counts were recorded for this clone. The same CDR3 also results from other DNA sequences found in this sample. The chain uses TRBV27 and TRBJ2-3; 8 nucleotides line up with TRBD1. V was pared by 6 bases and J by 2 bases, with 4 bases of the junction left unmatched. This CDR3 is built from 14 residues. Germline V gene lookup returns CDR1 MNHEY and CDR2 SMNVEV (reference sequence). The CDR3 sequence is CASRKQGDTDTQYF. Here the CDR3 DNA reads TGTGCCAGCAGAAAACAGGGGGACACAGATACGCAGTATTTT.

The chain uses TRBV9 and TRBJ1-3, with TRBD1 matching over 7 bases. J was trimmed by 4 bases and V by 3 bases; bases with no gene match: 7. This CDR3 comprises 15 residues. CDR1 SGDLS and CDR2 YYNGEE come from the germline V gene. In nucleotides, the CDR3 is TGTGCCAGCAGCGGGACAGGCGACGGGGGAAACACCATATATTTT. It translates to CASSGTGDGGNTIYF.

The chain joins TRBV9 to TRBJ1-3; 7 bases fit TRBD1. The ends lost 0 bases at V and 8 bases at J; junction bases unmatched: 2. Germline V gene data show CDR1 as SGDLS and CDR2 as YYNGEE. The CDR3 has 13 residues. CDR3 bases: TGTGCCAGCAGCGTAGGAACAGGGGACACCATATATTTT. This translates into CASSVGTGDTIYF.

CDR3 in DNA: TGTGCCAGCAGTTCTGGGGGCAGGACGGGCTACGAGCAGTACTTC. Its translation: CASSSGGRTGYEQYF. V gene TRBV6-5 combines with J gene TRBJ2-7; D is possibly TRBD1 (6 bases). The CDR3 spans 15 residues. The V and J ends lost 4 bases and 3 bases respectively, with 16 bases between them. The germline gives CDR1 MNHEY, CDR2 SVGAGI.

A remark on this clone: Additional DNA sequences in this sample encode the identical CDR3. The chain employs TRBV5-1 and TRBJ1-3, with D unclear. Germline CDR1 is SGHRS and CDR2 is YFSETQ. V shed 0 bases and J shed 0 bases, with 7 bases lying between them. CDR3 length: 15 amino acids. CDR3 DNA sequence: TGCGCCAGCAGCTTGGTTTCGGGCTCTGGAAACACCATATATTTT. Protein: CASSLVSGSGNTIYF.

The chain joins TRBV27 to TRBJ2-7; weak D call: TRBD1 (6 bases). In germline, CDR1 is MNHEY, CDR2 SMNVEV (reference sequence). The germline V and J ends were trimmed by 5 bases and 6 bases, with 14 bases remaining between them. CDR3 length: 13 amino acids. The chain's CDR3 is CASSPYQGSEQYF. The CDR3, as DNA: TGTGCCAGCAGTCCCTACCAGGGGTCCGAGCAGTACTTC.

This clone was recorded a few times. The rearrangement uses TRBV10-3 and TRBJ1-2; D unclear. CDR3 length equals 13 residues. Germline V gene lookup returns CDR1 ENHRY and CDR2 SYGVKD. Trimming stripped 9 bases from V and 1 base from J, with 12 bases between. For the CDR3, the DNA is TGTGCCATTGGGGAGGCTCTTAACTATGGCTACACCTTC. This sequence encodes CAIGEALNYGYTF.

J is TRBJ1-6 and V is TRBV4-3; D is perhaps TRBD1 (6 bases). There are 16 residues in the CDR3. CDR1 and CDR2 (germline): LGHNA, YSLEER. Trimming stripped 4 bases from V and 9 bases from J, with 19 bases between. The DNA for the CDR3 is TGCGCCAGCAGCCGATCCTCGGTCCAGGGGATTTCACCCCTCCACTTT. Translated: CASSRSSVQGISPLHF.

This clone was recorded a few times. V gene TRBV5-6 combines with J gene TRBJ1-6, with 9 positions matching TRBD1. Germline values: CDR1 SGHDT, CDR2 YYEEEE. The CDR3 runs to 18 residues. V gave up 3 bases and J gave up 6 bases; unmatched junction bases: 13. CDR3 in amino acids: CASSSRFNGQGINSPLHF. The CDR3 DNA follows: TGTGCCAGCAGCTCCCGATTTAATGGACAGGGGATTAATTCACCCCTCCACTTT.

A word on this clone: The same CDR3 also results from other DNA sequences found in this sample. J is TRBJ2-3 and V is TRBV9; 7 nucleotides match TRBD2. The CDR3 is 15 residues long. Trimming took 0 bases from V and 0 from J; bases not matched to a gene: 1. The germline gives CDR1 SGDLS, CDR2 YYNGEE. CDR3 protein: CASSVAGGSTDTQYF. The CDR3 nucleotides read TGTGCCAGCAGCGTAGCGGGGGGAAGCACAGATACGCAGTATTTT.

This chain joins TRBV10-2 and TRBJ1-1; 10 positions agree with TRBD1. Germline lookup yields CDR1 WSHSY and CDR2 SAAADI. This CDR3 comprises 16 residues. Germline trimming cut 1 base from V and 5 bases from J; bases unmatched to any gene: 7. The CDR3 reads CASSEYHPDRGTEAFF. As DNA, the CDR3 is TGCGCCAGCAGTGAGTACCACCCGGACAGGGGGACTGAAGCTTTCTTT.

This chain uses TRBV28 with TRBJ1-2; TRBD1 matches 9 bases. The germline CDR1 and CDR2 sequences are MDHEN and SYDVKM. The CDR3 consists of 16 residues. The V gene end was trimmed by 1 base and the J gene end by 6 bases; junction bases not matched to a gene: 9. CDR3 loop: CASSLFLGQGNNGYTF. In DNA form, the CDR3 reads TGTGCCAGCAGTTTATTTTTGGGACAGGGTAATAATGGCTACACCTTC.

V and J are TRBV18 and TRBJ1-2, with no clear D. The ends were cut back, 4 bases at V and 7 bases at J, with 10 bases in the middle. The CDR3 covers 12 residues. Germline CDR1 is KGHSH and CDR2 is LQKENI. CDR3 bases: TGTGCCAGCTCACGACAAGGTGGTGGCTACACCTTC. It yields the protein CASSRQGGGYTF.

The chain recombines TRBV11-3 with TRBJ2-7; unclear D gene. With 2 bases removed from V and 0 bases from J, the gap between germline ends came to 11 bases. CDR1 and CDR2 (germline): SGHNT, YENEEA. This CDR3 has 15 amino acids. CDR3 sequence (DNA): TGTGCCAGCAGCTTATCAGGTTTTAGCTCCTACGAGCAGTACTTC. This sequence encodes CASSLSGFSSYEQYF.

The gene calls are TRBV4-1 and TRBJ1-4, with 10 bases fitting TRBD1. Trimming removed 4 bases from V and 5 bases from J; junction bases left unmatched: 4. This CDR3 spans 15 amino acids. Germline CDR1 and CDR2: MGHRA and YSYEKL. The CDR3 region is CASSRPGQGNEKLFF. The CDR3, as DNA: TGCGCCAGCAGCCGCCCGGGACAGGGGAATGAAAAACTGTTTTTT.

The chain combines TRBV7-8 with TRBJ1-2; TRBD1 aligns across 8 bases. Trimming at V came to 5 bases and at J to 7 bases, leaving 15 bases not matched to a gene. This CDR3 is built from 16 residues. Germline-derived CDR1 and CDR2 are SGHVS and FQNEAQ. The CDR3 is CASSPNRLQGGIGYTF. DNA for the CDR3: TGTGCCAGCAGCCCCAACCGTTTACAGGGGGGAATTGGCTACACCTTC.

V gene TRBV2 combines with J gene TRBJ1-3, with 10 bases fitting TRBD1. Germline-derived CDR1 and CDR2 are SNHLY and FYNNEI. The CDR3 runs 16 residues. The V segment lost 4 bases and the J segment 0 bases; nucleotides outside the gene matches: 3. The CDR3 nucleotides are TGTGCCAGCAGTGGGGACAGGGGTTTCTCTGGAAACACCATATATTTT. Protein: CASSGDRGFSGNTIYF. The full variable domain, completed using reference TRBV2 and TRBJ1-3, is EPEVTQTPSHQVTQMGQEVILRCVPISNHLYFYWYRQILGQKVEFLVSFYNNEISEKSEIFDDQFSVERPDGSNFTLKIRSTKLEDSAMYFCASSGDRGFSGNTIYFGEGSWLTVV.

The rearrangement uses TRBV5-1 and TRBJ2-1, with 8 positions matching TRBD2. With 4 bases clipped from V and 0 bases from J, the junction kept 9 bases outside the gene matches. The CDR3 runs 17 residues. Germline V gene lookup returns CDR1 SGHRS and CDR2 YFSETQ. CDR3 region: CASSGLNSGVSYNEQFF. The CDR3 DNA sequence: TGCGCCAGCAGCGGACTGAATAGCGGGGTCTCCTACAATGAGCAGTTCTTC. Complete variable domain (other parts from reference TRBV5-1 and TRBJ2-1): KAGVTQTPRYLIKTRGQQVTLSCSPISGHRSVSWYQQTPGQGLQFLFEYFSETQRNKGNFPGRFSGRQFSNSRSEMNVSTLELGDSALYLCASSGLNSGVSYNEQFFGPGTRLTVL.

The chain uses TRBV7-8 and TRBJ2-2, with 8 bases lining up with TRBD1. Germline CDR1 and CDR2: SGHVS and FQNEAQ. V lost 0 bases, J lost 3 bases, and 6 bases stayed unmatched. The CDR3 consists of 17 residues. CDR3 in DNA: TGTGCCAGCAGCTTAGCCAGAGGACAGGGTGACACCGGGGAGCTGTTTTTT. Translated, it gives CASSLARGQGDTGELFF.

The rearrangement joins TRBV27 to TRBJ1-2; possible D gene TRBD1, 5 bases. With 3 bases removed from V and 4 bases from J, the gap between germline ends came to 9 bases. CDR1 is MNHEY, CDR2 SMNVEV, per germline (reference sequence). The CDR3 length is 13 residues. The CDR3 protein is CASSFTGGYGYTF. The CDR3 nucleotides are TGTGCCAGCAGTTTTACAGGTGGCTATGGCTACACCTTC.

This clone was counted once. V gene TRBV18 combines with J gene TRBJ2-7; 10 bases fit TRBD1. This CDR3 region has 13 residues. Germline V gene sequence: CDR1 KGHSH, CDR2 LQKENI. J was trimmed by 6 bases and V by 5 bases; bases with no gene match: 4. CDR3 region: CASSGTGDGEQYF. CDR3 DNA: TGTGCCAGCTCAGGGACAGGGGACGGCGAGCAGTACTTC.

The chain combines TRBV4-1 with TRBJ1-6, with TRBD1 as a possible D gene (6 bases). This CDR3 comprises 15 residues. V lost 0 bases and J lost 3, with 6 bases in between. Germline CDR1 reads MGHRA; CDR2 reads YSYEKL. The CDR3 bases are TGCGCCAGCAGCCAAGAGGACAGCTATAATTCACCCCTCCACTTT. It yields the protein CASSQEDSYNSPLHF.

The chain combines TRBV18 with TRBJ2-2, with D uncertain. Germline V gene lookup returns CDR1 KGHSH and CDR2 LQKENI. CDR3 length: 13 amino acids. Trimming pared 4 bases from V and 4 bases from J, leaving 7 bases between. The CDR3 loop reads CASSLSFTGELFF. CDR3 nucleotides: TGTGCCAGCTCACTCAGTTTCACCGGGGAGCTGTTTTTT. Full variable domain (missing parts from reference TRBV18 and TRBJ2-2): NAGVMQNPRHLVRRRGQEARLRCSPMKGHSHVYWYRQLPEEGLKFMVYLQKENIIDESGMPKERFSAEFPKEGPSILRIQQVVRGDSAAYFCASSLSFTGELFFGEGSRLTVL.

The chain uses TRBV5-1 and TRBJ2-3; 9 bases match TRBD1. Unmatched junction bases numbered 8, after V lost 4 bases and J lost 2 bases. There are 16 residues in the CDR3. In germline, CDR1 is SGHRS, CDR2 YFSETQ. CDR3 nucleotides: TGCGCCAGCAGCCCCGGGACAGGGTGGGCCACAGATACGCAGTATTTT. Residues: CASSPGTGWATDTQYF.

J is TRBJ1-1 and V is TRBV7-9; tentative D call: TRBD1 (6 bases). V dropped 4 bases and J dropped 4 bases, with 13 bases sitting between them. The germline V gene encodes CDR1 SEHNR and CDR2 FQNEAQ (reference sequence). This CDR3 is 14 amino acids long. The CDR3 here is CASSWGHLGTEAFF. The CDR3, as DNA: TGTGCCAGCAGCTGGGGACATTTGGGCACTGAAGCTTTCTTT.